A single sample gave rise to the 32 T cell receptor beta chains below, sequenced in a study of OX40 agonist ivuxolimab in advanced cancers. Data came from immunoSEQ multiplex PCR; TCRdb stores just in-frame clones and leaves some out. The sample holds tens of thousands of clones, nearly 85% seen once. Sequenced here: CD4+ or CD8+ T cells sorted from blood, sampled in a trial of the OX40 agonist ivuxolimab. Receptors originate from an adult with an advanced solid tumor such as melanoma, head and neck, liver or kidney cancer.

The rearrangement links TRBV5-1 to TRBJ2-1; TRBD2 is a possible D gene (5 bases). V gave up 0 bases and J gave up 8 bases, with 18 bases separating them. The CDR3 sequence is 16 residues long. From germline, CDR1 is SGHRS and CDR2 YFSETQ. The CDR3 spells CASSLEPVLPGDEQFF. In nucleotides, the CDR3 is TGCGCCAGCAGCTTGGAGCCGGTCCTCCCCGGGGATGAGCAGTTCTTC.

The chain employs TRBV29-1 and TRBJ1-1; D is undetermined. Per the germline V gene, CDR1 is SQVTM and CDR2 is ANQGSEA. CDR3 size: 13 residues. With 7 bases removed from V and 1 base from J, the gap between germline ends came to 13 bases. The CDR3 nucleotides read TGCAGCGCGTGCATGGCAGAGAACACTGAAGCTTTCTTT. It codes for CSACMAENTEAFF.

The chain uses TRBV7-6 and TRBJ2-1; TRBD2 agrees at 8 bases. V shed 6 bases and J 5 bases; nucleotides not matched to a gene: 9. The length of the CDR3 is 15 residues. Germline V lookup: CDR1 SGHVS, CDR2 FNYEAQ. CDR3 nucleotide sequence: TGTGCCAGCAGTCCAGCGGGGGCCTACAACAATGAGCAGTTCTTC. Amino acid sequence: CASSPAGAYNNEQFF.

Concerning this clone itself: A read error may explain this, as a much larger clone is one base away. This chain joins TRBV5-1 and TRBJ2-2, with 9 positions matching TRBD1. After removal of 7 bases from V and 6 bases from J, the junction contained 1 base not matched to a gene. The CDR3 loop spans 12 amino acids. In germline, CDR1 is SGHRS, CDR2 YFSETQ. CDR3 loop: CASGTGPGELFF. CDR3 nucleotides: TGCGCCAGCGGGACAGGGCCCGGGGAGCTGTTTTTT.

The chain is built from TRBV9 and TRBJ1-1; D remains unclear. The V end lost 0 bases, the J end lost 1 base, and 7 bases lay between the germline ends. Germline loops: CDR1 SGDLS, CDR2 YYNGEE. The CDR3 contains 14 residues. This CDR3 reads CASSVVAENTEAFF. The CDR3 nucleotides read TGTGCCAGCAGCGTAGTGGCGGAGAACACTGAAGCTTTCTTT. Filled out from reference TRBV9 and TRBJ1-1, the complete variable domain reads DSGVTQTPKHLITATGQRVTLRCSPRSGDLSVYWYQQSLDQGLQFLIQYYNGEERAKGNILERFSAQQFPDLHSELNLSSLELGDSALYFCASSVVAENTEAFFGQGTRLTVV.

As regards this clone: Mismatch with germline at one junction end may stem from a read error. This sequence joins TRBV7-3 and TRBJ2-1; TRBD2 agrees at 7 bases. The CDR3 runs to 15 residues. Germline values: CDR1 SGHTA, CDR2 FQGTGA. The CDR3 DNA sequence: TGTGCCAGCAGCCGTACGAGCGGGACCTACAATGGGCAGTTCTTC. Translating gives CASSRTSGTYNGQFF.

This clone was seen a single time. V gene TRBV28 combines with J gene TRBJ1-5; maybe TRBD1 (6 bases). The CDR3 contains 12 residues. Germline-derived CDR1 and CDR2 are MDHEN and SYDVKM. V was shortened by 7 bases and J by 6 bases, with 10 bases between the two germline ends. CDR3 sequence: CASTQGGQPQHF. Here the CDR3 DNA reads TGTGCCAGCACCCAAGGGGGTCAGCCCCAGCATTTT.

The J gene is TRBJ2-1, the V gene TRBV5-1; D perhaps matches TRBD1 (6 bases). Germline CDR1 is SGHRS and CDR2 is YFSETQ. Trimming took off 1 base at V and 7 bases at J, with 21 bases between the two ends. The CDR3 sequence is 17 residues long. The CDR3 DNA is TGCGCCAGCAGCTTGATAGGTTCGACGACAGGCGGGAATGAGCAGTTCTTC. This sequence encodes CASSLIGSTTGGNEQFF. Together with reference TRBV5-1 and TRBJ2-1, the CDR3 gives the full variable domain: KAGVTQTPRYLIKTRGQQVTLSCSPISGHRSVSWYQQTPGQGLQFLFEYFSETQRNKGNFPGRFSGRQFSNSRSEMNVSTLELGDSALYLCASSLIGSTTGGNEQFFGPGTRLTVL.

This clone was counted between two and nine times. The same CDR3 also results from other DNA sequences found in this sample. The J gene is TRBJ1-4, the V gene TRBV7-9, with a tentative D call TRBD1 (6 bases). This CDR3 has 14 residues. The V end lost 5 bases, the J end lost 5 bases, and 12 bases lay between the germline ends. Looked up from germline, CDR1 is SEHNR and CDR2 is FQNEAQ (reference sequence). The DNA for the CDR3 is TGTGCCAGCAGCCGGAGGACAGAGAATGAAAAACTGTTTTTT. It encodes CASSRRTENEKLFF.

This chain uses TRBV2 with TRBJ1-2; D is undetermined. Trimming pared 4 bases from V and 6 bases from J, leaving 9 bases between. This CDR3 is built from 12 residues. Per the germline V gene, CDR1 is SNHLY and CDR2 is FYNNEI. CDR3: CASSGGWHGYTF. In DNA, the CDR3 is TGTGCCAGCAGTGGAGGGTGGCATGGCTACACCTTC. Supplemented by reference TRBV2 and TRBJ1-2, the full variable domain reads EPEVTQTPSHQVTQMGQEVILRCVPISNHLYFYWYRQILGQKVEFLVSFYNNEISEKSEIFDDQFSVERPDGSNFTLKIRSTKLEDSAMYFCASSGGWHGYTFGSGTRLTVV.

The CDR3 nucleotides are TGCGCCAGCAGCCAAGTTTCCCGAACCTACGAGCAGTACTTC. Protein sequence: CASSQVSRTYEQYF. J is TRBJ2-7 and V is TRBV4-1; D gene ambiguous. V lost 1 base and J 2 bases, leaving 9 bases between the germline ends. From germline, CDR1 is MGHRA and CDR2 YSYEKL. This CDR3 has 14 residues.

As to this clone: A junction boundary mismatches the germline segment, possibly from a read error. This chain uses TRBV7-9 with TRBJ2-3, with TRBD1 identical over 8 bases. CDR3 length equals 15 residues. The germline gives CDR1 SEHNR, CDR2 FQNEAQ (reference sequence). CDR3 bases: TGTGCCAGCAGCATAGCAGGGGGCGTAGCAGATACGCAGTATTTT. It translates to CASSIAGGVADTQYF. Full variable domain (missing parts from reference TRBV7-9 and TRBJ2-3): DTGVSQNPRHKITKRGQNVTFRCDPISEHNRLYWYRQTLGQGPEFLTYFQNEAQLEKSRLLSDRFSAERPKGSFSTLEIQRTEQGDSAMYLCASSIAGGVADTQYFGPGTRLTVL.

The rearrangement joins TRBV5-1 to TRBJ2-5, with 9 bases matching TRBD1. The trim removed 0 bases at V and 4 bases at J, leaving 7 bases unmatched. Germline loops: CDR1 SGHRS, CDR2 YFSETQ. The CDR3 loop spans 16 amino acids. The DNA of the CDR3 is TGCGCCAGCAGCTTGGCCGGACAGGGGATTCCAGAGACCCAGTACTTC. Translation: CASSLAGQGIPETQYF.

The chain has TRBV5-1 and TRBJ2-7; D may be TRBD1 or TRBD2 (7 bases each). The CDR3 length is 16 residues. Germline V gene lookup returns CDR1 SGHRS and CDR2 YFSETQ. Trimming removed 0 bases from V and 5 bases from J, with 18 bases in between. CDR3 coding DNA: TGCGCCAGCAGCTTGGAGTTCGCAGGGGGGGTAGACGAGCAGTACTTC. This sequence encodes CASSLEFAGGVDEQYF.

The chain has TRBV6-5 and TRBJ2-7, with D possibly being TRBD1 (6 bases). The CDR3 loop spans 14 amino acids. Germline V CDR1 and CDR2: MNHEY, SVGAGI. V lost 4 bases and J lost 1, with 11 bases in between. The DNA for the CDR3 is TGTGCCAGCAGTTCTTTGACAGGATCCTACGAGCAGTACTTC. Amino acids: CASSSLTGSYEQYF.

V and J are TRBV11-3 and TRBJ2-7, with 7 bases identical to TRBD2. The CDR3 extends over 14 amino acids. Germline CDR1 is SGHNT and CDR2 is YENEEA. The V segment lost 6 bases and the J segment 4 bases; nucleotides outside the gene matches: 9. CDR3 nucleotides: TGTGCCAGCAGTTACAAAGCGGGATATTACGAGCAGTACTTC. Amino acids: CASSYKAGYYEQYF.

This sequence joins TRBV5-1 and TRBJ2-7; TRBD1 is a possible D gene (6 bases). V was cut by 2 bases and J by 5 bases, with 17 bases left in between. Germline V gene data show CDR1 as SGHRS and CDR2 as YFSETQ. The CDR3 extends over 15 amino acids. CDR3 DNA sequence: TGCGCCAGCAGCTTTAGGACAGCGTTAAGGGACGAGCAGTACTTC. Translated: CASSFRTALRDEQYF.

The V gene is TRBV5-8, the J gene TRBJ2-1, with 7 bases lining up with TRBD1. Trimming cost V 1 base and J 5 bases; bases outside gene matches: 9. The CDR3 runs to 16 residues. CDR1 and CDR2 from the germline V gene are SGHTS and YDEGEE. CDR3 coding DNA: TGTGCCAGCAGCTTGAATAGGGGACAGACTCACAATGAGCAGTTCTTC. Translated: CASSLNRGQTHNEQFF.

The CDR3 loop reads CASSDPGTDSYEQYF. The CDR3 DNA is TGCGCCAGCAGCGACCCCGGGACGGACTCCTACGAGCAGTACTTC. This sequence joins TRBV5-1 and TRBJ2-5; possibly TRBD1 or TRBD2 for D (5 bases each). The tail of the sequence fits TRBJ2-7 better, so the J call may be wrong. The CDR3 runs 15 residues. CDR1 is SGHRS and CDR2 is YFSETQ in the germline V gene.

The chain employs TRBV11-3 and TRBJ2-2, with a tentative D call TRBD2 (5 bases). CDR3 length: 18 residues. Deletions cut 5 bases from V and 1 base from J, with 20 bases between. Germline V gene sequence: CDR1 SGHNT, CDR2 YENEEA. The CDR3 is CASSLAKGSSGNTGELFF. The DNA of the CDR3 is TGTGCCAGCAGCCTAGCCAAGGGTTCGTCGGGGAACACCGGGGAGCTGTTTTTT.

The CDR3 reads CASSPDGKYGGNTIYF. CDR3 DNA: TGCGCCAGCAGCCCGGACGGAAAATACGGGGGAAACACCATATATTTT. The chain has TRBV5-1 and TRBJ1-3; D is ambiguous. Per the germline V gene, CDR1 is SGHRS and CDR2 is YFSETQ. CDR3 length: 16 amino acids. V lost 4 bases, J lost 4 bases, and 18 bases lay in between.

The V gene is TRBV19, the J gene TRBJ1-4, with a possible D match to TRBD1 (6 bases). The CDR3 runs 14 residues. Germline values: CDR1 LNHDA, CDR2 SQIVND (reference sequence). Deletions cut 4 bases from V and 7 bases from J, with 13 bases between. The CDR3 spells CASSRRGALEKLFF. The CDR3 DNA reads TGTGCCAGTAGTAGGCGGGGGGCGCTTGAAAAACTGTTTTTT.

The chain uses TRBV15 and TRBJ1-1, with D perhaps matching TRBD1 (5 bases). Trimming removed 1 base from V and 3 bases from J, with 12 bases in between. The germline V gene has CDR1 LNHNV and CDR2 YYDKDF (reference sequence). This CDR3 is 15 amino acids long. The CDR3: CATSRAREAYTEAFF. In DNA, the CDR3 is TGTGCCACCAGCAGAGCCAGGGAGGCGTACACTGAAGCTTTCTTT. Complete variable domain (other parts from reference TRBV15 and TRBJ1-1): DAMVIQNPRYQVTQFGKPVTLSCSQTLNHNVMYWYQQKSSQAPKLLFHYYDKDFNNEADTPDNFQSRRPNTSFCFLDIRSPGLGDTAMYLCATSRAREAYTEAFFGQGTRLTVV.

The genes are TRBV10-3 and TRBJ2-7; 9 bases align to TRBD1. This CDR3 has 13 amino acids. The V and J ends lost 4 bases and 4 bases, in that order; junction bases with no gene match: 2. CDR1 ENHRY and CDR2 SYGVKD come from the germline V gene. In DNA, the CDR3 is TGTGCCATCAGTGCGGGACAGGGTTACGAGCAGTACTTC. It codes for CAISAGQGYEQYF.

There are a few counts of this clone. V and J are TRBV7-9 and TRBJ1-5; a possible D gene is TRBD1 (6 bases). The CDR3 sequence is 15 residues long. With 3 bases removed from V and 2 bases from J, the gap between germline ends came to 11 bases. Germline V gene sequence: CDR1 SEHNR, CDR2 FQNEAQ (reference sequence). The DNA for the CDR3 is TGTGCCAGCAGCTTCGGGACACGGGGCAATCAGCCCCAGCATTTT. Its translation: CASSFGTRGNQPQHF.

The rearrangement joins TRBV27 to TRBJ2-7; the D is unclear. Germline V CDR1 and CDR2: MNHEY, SMNVEV (reference sequence). The CDR3 is 13 amino acids. The V and J ends lost 4 bases and 1 base respectively, with 8 bases between them. The CDR3 sequence: CASSSWGSYEQYF. CDR3 coding DNA: TGTGCCAGCAGTTCCTGGGGTTCCTACGAGCAGTACTTC.

This sequence joins TRBV28 and TRBJ2-7; 9 nucleotides align to TRBD1. The CDR3 has 14 amino acids. V was pared by 6 bases and J by 6 bases, with 9 bases of the junction left unmatched. Germline V gene lookup returns CDR1 MDHEN and CDR2 SYDVKM. As DNA, the CDR3 is TGTGCCAGCAGCCCCGGGACAGGGATGAGCGAGCAGTACTTC. It specifies CASSPGTGMSEQYF.

The CDR3 region is CSVSRGVGETQYF. The CDR3 bases are TGCAGCGTCTCGCGGGGGGTTGGGGAGACCCAGTACTTC. The rearrangement uses TRBV29-1 and TRBJ2-5, with 8 bases that match TRBD2. The CDR3 is 13 residues long. V shed 6 bases, J shed 5 bases, and the junction held 8 bases outside the gene matches. The V gene's germline CDR1 is SQVTM and CDR2 ANQGSEA.

In its sample, this clone is large. This chain joins TRBV5-6 and TRBJ1-5, with unresolved D. Trimming took 2 bases from V and 0 from J, leaving 9 bases between them. The CDR3 runs to 15 residues. Germline CDR1 SGHDT, CDR2 YYEEEE. The chain's CDR3 is CASSLQPYSNQPQHF. CDR3 sequence (DNA): TGTGCCAGCAGCTTACAACCTTATAGCAATCAGCCCCAGCATTTT.

The chain combines TRBV10-3 with TRBJ2-4; D possibly uses TRBD1 or TRBD2 (5 bases each). CDR1 is ENHRY and CDR2 is SYGVKD in the germline V gene. The CDR3 spans 16 residues. Trimming stripped 2 bases from V and 0 bases from J, with 11 bases between. Written as DNA, the CDR3 is TGTGCCATCAGTGAGGGGACCCCGGGAGCCAAAAACATTCAGTACTTC. Protein product: CAISEGTPGAKNIQYF.

The chain uses TRBV9 and TRBJ1-1, with D perhaps matching TRBD1 (5 bases). Trimming cost V 0 bases and J 1 base, with 10 bases left between them. The length of the CDR3 is 15 residues. CDR1 and CDR2 from the germline V gene are SGDLS and YYNGEE. CDR3 residues: CASSVGVQGNTEAFF. The CDR3 coding sequence is TGTGCCAGCAGCGTAGGGGTCCAGGGGAACACTGAAGCTTTCTTT.

V is TRBV7-9 and J is TRBJ2-7; 9 bases map to TRBD1. The CDR3 contains 15 residues. The ends lost 6 bases at V and 2 bases at J; junction bases unmatched: 8. From germline, CDR1 is SEHNR and CDR2 FQNEAQ (reference sequence). The CDR3 spells CASRPPGQGAYEQYF. The DNA of the CDR3 is TGTGCCAGCAGACCCCCGGGACAGGGAGCCTACGAGCAGTACTTC.